The 31 T cell receptor beta chains given below trace back to one sample, sequenced in a study of T cells after posttransplantation cyclophosphamide. Produced via immunoSEQ multiplex PCR; TCRdb's table is partial and in-frame only. Of about 11,000 clones listed, roughly 80% are singletons. Busulfan-fludarabine conditioning, marrow transplant, and cyclophosphamide on days +3 and +4 were administered. Sequencing was performed on PBMCs, taken after allogeneic stem cell transplant with posttransplant cyclophosphamide. All receptors come from a female patient aged 50-59 years who received an allogeneic stem cell transplant from a related donor, was CMV-positive, and had no GVHD. The graft donor may have given rise to some T cells.

This sequence joins TRBV18 and TRBJ1-5, with 10 bases that match TRBD1. This CDR3 is 15 amino acids long. The V and J ends lost 2 bases and 2 bases, in that order; junction bases with no gene match: 0. Per germline, CDR1 KGHSH and CDR2 LQKENI. The CDR3 bases are TGTGCCAGCTCACCAGGACAGGGGGGCAATCAGCCCCAGCATTTT. As protein: CASSPGQGGNQPQHF. The full variable domain, rest sourced from reference TRBV18 and TRBJ1-5, is NAGVMQNPRHLVRRRGQEARLRCSPMKGHSHVYWYRQLPEEGLKFMVYLQKENIIDESGMPKERFSAEFPKEGPSILRIQQVVRGDSAAYFCASSPGQGGNQPQHFGDGTRLSIL.

The CDR3 spells CSAGTGGLVEQYF. The DNA for the CDR3 is TGCAGCGCCGGGACAGGGGGTTTGGTCGAGCAGTACTTC. V is TRBV29-1 and J is TRBJ2-7, with TRBD1 matching over 11 bases. Germline CDR1 SQVTM, CDR2 ANQGSEA. With 7 bases clipped from V and 6 bases from J, the junction kept 8 bases outside the gene matches. The CDR3 runs to 13 residues.

The V and J genes are TRBV11-2 and TRBJ2-3, with a possible D match to TRBD1 (5 bases). The CDR3 contains 16 residues. Per the germline V gene, CDR1 is SGHAT and CDR2 is FQNNGV. Trimming shortened V by 0 bases and J by 3 bases, and 13 bases separated the two germline ends. CDR3 in amino acids: CASSLDNRQLTDTQYF. The CDR3 DNA is TGTGCCAGCAGCTTAGATAACAGACAGCTGACAGATACGCAGTATTTT.

The rearrangement uses TRBV20-1 and TRBJ2-7; D is uncertain. Trimming stripped 2 bases from V and 6 bases from J, with 8 bases between. The CDR3 spans 11 residues. Germline CDR1 is DFQATT and CDR2 is SNEGSKA (reference sequence). The CDR3 reads CSARSMAEQYF. As DNA, the CDR3 is TGCAGTGCTAGATCCATGGCCGAGCAGTACTTC.

A remark on this clone: Sequence at one end of the junction differs from germline and may be a read error. The chain recombines TRBV7-7 with TRBJ1-5; tentative D call: TRBD1 (5 bases). In germline, CDR1 is SSHAT, CDR2 FNYEAQ (reference sequence). This CDR3 is 16 amino acids long. The CDR3, as DNA: TGTGCTAGCAGCTTGGCGCAAGGGGAGGGCAATCAGCCCCAGCATTTT. It encodes CASSLAQGEGNQPQHF.

V usage is TRBV5-1 and J usage is TRBJ2-2; 10 bases map to TRBD1. Germline trimming cut 4 bases from V and 3 bases from J; bases unmatched to any gene: 3. Germline loops: CDR1 SGHRS, CDR2 YFSETQ. The CDR3 is made up of 15 amino acids. The CDR3 DNA reads TGCGCCAGCAGCCGCGGACAGGGGGACACCGGGGAGCTGTTTTTT. Its protein is CASSRGQGDTGELFF.

V gene TRBV5-6 combines with J gene TRBJ1-2; D perhaps matches TRBD1 (5 bases). Germline-derived CDR1 and CDR2 are SGHDT and YYEEEE. The CDR3 sequence is 15 residues long. V was trimmed by 0 bases and J by 6 bases, leaving 15 bases between them. CDR3 nucleotides: TGTGCCAGCAGCTTGGCCCGCAGGGTCGTGGATGGCTACACCTTC. This gives the protein CASSLARRVVDGYTF.

The DNA for the CDR3 is TGTGCCAGCAGTGCTGGGCGGGGGGGCCTTGGTCACGAGCAGTACTTC. It translates to CASSAGRGGLGHEQYF. The chain combines TRBV2 with TRBJ2-7; 9 bases match TRBD2. CDR3 length equals 16 residues. Trimming cost V 4 bases and J 5 bases; bases outside gene matches: 12. CDR1 is SNHLY and CDR2 is FYNNEI in the germline V gene.

The rearrangement joins TRBV6-1 to TRBJ1-5; D possibly corresponds to TRBD1 (6 bases). This CDR3 spans 14 amino acids. Germline CDR1 is MNHNS and CDR2 is SASEGT. V lost 4 bases to trimming and J lost 3 bases, with 10 bases between them. CDR3 DNA sequence: TGTGCCAGCAGTGGACAGGCTCCCAATCAGCCCCAGCATTTT. Amino acid sequence: CASSGQAPNQPQHF.

The chain links TRBV5-1 to TRBJ2-5; no clear D gene. V was cut by 0 bases and J by 7 bases, with 7 bases left in between. The CDR3 is 12 amino acids. Germline values: CDR1 SGHRS, CDR2 YFSETQ. CDR3 in amino acids: CASSLDPGTQYF. The DNA of the CDR3 is TGCGCCAGCAGCTTGGACCCAGGGACCCAGTACTTC.

V gene TRBV2 combines with J gene TRBJ1-2, with D perhaps matching TRBD1 (6 bases). Germline V gives CDR1 SNHLY, CDR2 FYNNEI. The CDR3 runs to 13 residues. V lost 5 bases and J lost 5, with 12 bases in between. For the CDR3, the DNA is TGTGCCAGCAGTTACAGGGCCAAATATGGCTACACCTTC. Encoded protein: CASSYRAKYGYTF. Full variable domain (rest looked up from reference TRBV2 and TRBJ1-2): EPEVTQTPSHQVTQMGQEVILRCVPISNHLYFYWYRQILGQKVEFLVSFYNNEISEKSEIFDDQFSVERPDGSNFTLKIRSTKLEDSAMYFCASSYRAKYGYTFGSGTRLTVV.

The rearrangement uses TRBV6-5 and TRBJ1-1; D may be TRBD1 (6 bases). The CDR3 sequence is 15 residues long. The V and J ends lost 2 bases and 3 bases respectively, with 13 bases between them. CDR1 is MNHEY, CDR2 SVGAGI, per germline. CDR3 nucleotides: TGTGCCAGCAGTTACACCCCAGGGGCTTACACTGAAGCTTTCTTT. As protein: CASSYTPGAYTEAFF.

About this clone itself: Other DNA sequences in the sample encode the same CDR3. The CDR3 sequence: CAWGQGLEPQHF. CDR3 DNA: TGTGCCTGGGGACAGGGGTTAGAGCCCCAGCATTTT. V usage is TRBV30 and J usage is TRBJ1-5; TRBD1 agrees at 9 bases. CDR3 length: 12 amino acids. V gave up 5 bases and J gave up 8 bases; unmatched junction bases: 4. Germline V gene lookup returns CDR1 GTSNPN and CDR2 SVGIG (reference sequence). Drawing the rest from reference TRBV30 and TRBJ1-5, the complete variable domain is SQTIHQWPATLVQPVGSPLSLECTVEGTSNPNLYWYRQAAGRGLQLLFYSVGIGQISSEVPQNLSASRPQDRQFILSSKKLLLSDSGFYLCAWGQGLEPQHFGDGTRLSIL.

This chain connects TRBV7-2 to TRBJ2-4; 8 bases agree with TRBD2. Germline V lookup: CDR1 SGHTA, CDR2 FQGNSA. V gave up 0 bases and J gave up 4 bases; unmatched junction bases: 5. This CDR3 has 16 amino acids. Here the CDR3 reads CASSLARTGGKNIQYF. In DNA, the CDR3 is TGTGCCAGCAGCTTAGCGCGGACGGGGGGGAAAAACATTCAGTACTTC.

This clone came up a few times. The chain employs TRBV5-1 and TRBJ1-3; TRBD1 is a possible D gene (5 bases). This CDR3 region has 15 residues. Trimming removed 4 bases at V and 0 bases at J, with 11 bases between. Germline assignment: CDR1 SGHRS and CDR2 YFSETQ. CDR3 region: CASSPDILSGNTIYF. The CDR3 DNA reads as TGCGCCAGCAGCCCGGACATTCTCTCTGGAAACACCATATATTTT.

The V call is TRBV30, the J call TRBJ1-6; no definite D call. V was pared by 0 bases and J by 12 bases, with 6 bases between. The CDR3 is 11 amino acids. CDR1 GTSNPN and CDR2 SVGIG come from the germline V gene (reference sequence). CDR3 amino acids: CAWSVGGPLHF. In nucleotides, the CDR3 is TGTGCCTGGAGTGTCGGAGGACCCCTCCACTTT.

This chain links TRBV11-1 with TRBJ2-5, with D perhaps matching TRBD2 (6 bases). This CDR3 has 15 residues. Trimming shortened V by 5 bases and J by 3 bases, and 16 bases separated the two germline ends. Germline-derived CDR1 and CDR2 are SGHAT and FQDESV (reference sequence). CDR3 residues: CASSRMGEREETQYF. The CDR3 DNA follows: TGTGCCAGCAGCCGTATGGGGGAGCGGGAAGAGACCCAGTACTTC.

The CDR3 loop is CASSLWGQGFGYTF. CDR3 bases: TGTGCCAGCAGTTTATGGGGACAGGGGTTTGGCTACACCTTC. The chain couples TRBV28 to TRBJ1-2; 10 nucleotides match TRBD1. The ends lost 0 bases at V and 7 bases at J; junction bases unmatched: 2. The CDR3 runs to 14 residues. The V gene's germline CDR1 is MDHEN and CDR2 SYDVKM.

V and J are TRBV4-1 and TRBJ2-7, with D maybe TRBD2 (6 bases). V gave up 0 bases and J gave up 3 bases, with 12 bases separating them. This CDR3 spans 15 amino acids. Germline V gene data show CDR1 as MGHRA and CDR2 as YSYEKL. The CDR3 nucleotides are TGCGCCAGCAGCCAAGATGCCGGGAGATACTACGAGCAGTACTTC. Its translation: CASSQDAGRYYEQYF.

The chain is built from TRBV6-1 and TRBJ1-2; 10 bases are shared with TRBD1. The CDR3 consists of 15 residues. V lost 5 bases to trimming and J lost 6 bases; unmatched junction nucleotides: 9. Germline V lookup: CDR1 MNHNS, CDR2 SASEGT. The CDR3 bases are TGTGCCAGCAGTACCCCTAGACAGGGGGCGGATGGCTACACCTTC. It yields the protein CASSTPRQGADGYTF.

The rearrangement links TRBV4-3 to TRBJ2-7; weak D call: TRBD2 (6 bases). The V end was cut by 2 bases, the J end by 2 bases, with 13 bases between. This CDR3 is built from 15 residues. CDR1 is LGHNA, CDR2 YSLEER, per germline. CDR3: CASSQRSGSTYEQYF. In nucleotides, the CDR3 is TGCGCCAGCAGCCAACGTAGCGGTTCGACCTACGAGCAGTACTTC.

The chain combines TRBV11-3 with TRBJ2-1, with 7 nucleotides matching TRBD1. The CDR3 runs to 16 residues. From germline, CDR1 is SGHNT and CDR2 YENEEA. Losses at the gene ends were 5 bases for V and 0 bases for J; bases not matched to a gene: 7. The CDR3 reads CASSTSTGSSYNEQFF. The CDR3 DNA reads TGTGCCAGCAGCACCTCGACAGGGAGCTCCTACAATGAGCAGTTCTTC.

The rearrangement links TRBV11-1 to TRBJ2-7, with 9 bases aligning to TRBD1. V was clipped by 5 bases and J by 2 bases; unmatched bases: 4. This CDR3 contains 14 residues. Germline loops: CDR1 SGHAT, CDR2 FQDESV (reference sequence). The CDR3, as DNA: TGTGCCAGCAGCCCGCGACAGGGGGCCTACGAGCAGTACTTC. It codes for CASSPRQGAYEQYF. Filled out from reference TRBV11-1 and TRBJ2-7, the complete variable domain reads EAEVAQSPRYKITEKSQAVAFWCDPISGHATLYWYRQILGQGPELLVQFQDESVVDDSQLPKDRFSAERLKGVDSTLKIQPAELGDSAMYLCASSPRQGAYEQYFGPGTRLTVT.

V is TRBV6-1 and J is TRBJ2-5, with a tentative D call TRBD1 (6 bases). The CDR3 length is 14 residues. Germline V CDR1 and CDR2: MNHNS, SASEGT. V gave up 8 bases and J gave up 4 bases, with 17 bases separating them. The CDR3 loop is CASSLTQGGETQYF. The CDR3 coding sequence is TGTGCCAGCTCATTAACACAGGGTGGAGAGACCCAGTACTTC.

This clone was recorded only once. This chain joins TRBV6-6 and TRBJ1-2; D might be TRBD1 (5 bases). V was clipped by 0 bases and J by 4 bases, with 6 bases between them. Germline-derived CDR1 and CDR2 are MNHNY and SVGAGI (reference sequence). This CDR3 contains 13 residues. The CDR3 coding sequence is TGTGCCAGCAGTTACTCAGGGGCCTATGGCTACACCTTC. This encodes CASSYSGAYGYTF.

This clone was observed a handful of times. The chain couples TRBV5-5 to TRBJ1-6; TRBD1 might be the D (6 bases). CDR1 and CDR2 (germline): SGHKS, YYEKEE (reference sequence). CDR3 length: 14 residues. Trimming took off 2 bases at V and 13 bases at J, with 16 bases between the two ends. CDR3 in DNA: TGTGCCAGCAGCTTCGGGACACCCGGTGTGCCCCTCCACTTT. Its protein product is CASSFGTPGVPLHF.

The chain joins TRBV30 to TRBJ2-7; 11 nucleotides align to TRBD2. CDR1 and CDR2 from the germline V gene are GTSNPN and SVGIG (reference sequence). Losses at the gene ends were 3 bases for V and 3 bases for J; bases not matched to a gene: 1. This CDR3 comprises 13 residues. This CDR3 reads CAWRTSGVYEQYF. In DNA, the CDR3 is TGTGCCTGGAGGACTAGCGGGGTCTACGAGCAGTACTTC.

This chain links TRBV18 with TRBJ2-2; 8 positions agree with TRBD1. In germline, CDR1 is KGHSH, CDR2 LQKENI. The CDR3 loop spans 16 amino acids. Losses at the gene ends were 4 bases for V and 2 bases for J; bases not matched to a gene: 6. CDR3 nucleotides: TGTGCCAGCTCACTTGACAGGGGTATAAACACCGGGGAGCTGTTTTTT. It specifies CASSLDRGINTGELFF. Full variable domain (outside the CDR3, taken from reference TRBV18 and TRBJ2-2): NAGVMQNPRHLVRRRGQEARLRCSPMKGHSHVYWYRQLPEEGLKFMVYLQKENIIDESGMPKERFSAEFPKEGPSILRIQQVVRGDSAAYFCASSLDRGINTGELFFGEGSRLTVL.

V is TRBV6-5 and J is TRBJ1-5; 7 bases align to TRBD1. With V trimmed by 5 bases and J by 4 bases, 5 bases remained unmatched. This CDR3 region has 14 residues. Germline V lookup: CDR1 MNHEY, CDR2 SVGAGI. The CDR3 sequence is CASSPQGMNQPQHF. The DNA for the CDR3 is TGTGCCAGCAGTCCACAGGGGATGAATCAGCCCCAGCATTTT.

In its sample, this clone was seen a few times. V is TRBV19 and J is TRBJ1-6; possibly TRBD1 for D (5 bases). CDR1 and CDR2 (germline): LNHDA, SQIVND (reference sequence). The CDR3 runs to 13 residues. V was cut by 4 bases and J by 15 bases, with 16 bases left in between. The CDR3 nucleotides read TGTGCCAGTAGTACACTTGCGGGGGAAGGCCTCCACTTT. Its translation is CASSTLAGEGLHF.

The V call is TRBV7-2, the J call TRBJ2-3, with 11 bases that match TRBD2. Germline-derived CDR1 and CDR2 are SGHTA and FQGNSA. This CDR3 region has 15 residues. V lost 2 bases to trimming and J lost 6 bases; unmatched junction nucleotides: 4. CDR3 bases: TGTGCCAGCAGCTTACCGACTAGCGGGGTTGATACGCAGTATTTT. It codes for CASSLPTSGVDTQYF.